Below are 4 T cell receptor beta chains sequenced from a single sample in a study of vaccination effects on CD4 cells after COVID-19. Their recognized antigens are unknown. TCRdb keeps only in-frame clones here, not all; method: immunoSEQ multiplex PCR. Among approximately 28,000 clones listed, 80% to 85% were seen once. Expansion with viral peptide pools was applied to antigen-specific CD4+ T cells by the ViraFEST assay prior to sequencing. Investigators separated out CD4+ T cells once around 9 days of culture had passed. Each participant was given two doses of one vaccine (BNT162b2 or mRNA-1273). The sequencing here drew on CD4+ T cells from PBMCs cultured with SARS-CoV-2 spike peptides, taken after COVID-19 vaccination. The source is a human donor who received a COVID-19 vaccine. Some clones in this sample may be carry-over from other donors' samples.

This chain's CDR3 is CASSWGTGSYNSPLHF. In DNA form, the CDR3 reads TGCGCCAGCAGCTGGGGCACAGGGTCCTATAATTCACCCCTCCACTTT. The V call is TRBV5-1, the J call TRBJ1-6; tentatively, D is TRBD1 (6 bases). Germline CDR1 is SGHRS and CDR2 is YFSETQ. V was pared by 3 bases and J by 1 base, with 11 bases between. The CDR3 has 16 residues.

The chain links TRBV30 to TRBJ1-2; D unresolved. V was clipped by 1 base and J by 6 bases, with 15 bases between them. CDR1 is GTSNPN, CDR2 SVGIG, per germline (reference sequence). The CDR3 is made up of 14 amino acids. DNA of the CDR3: TGTGCCTGGAGTGCCCAACTGACCGGGAATGGCTACACCTTC. It codes for CAWSAQLTGNGYTF. The full variable domain, with the rest looked up from reference TRBV30 and TRBJ1-2, is SQTIHQWPATLVQPVGSPLSLECTVEGTSNPNLYWYRQAAGRGLQLLFYSVGIGQISSEVPQNLSASRPQDRQFILSSKKLLLSDSGFYLCAWSAQLTGNGYTFGSGTRLTVV.

The chain links TRBV27 to TRBJ2-4, with a possible D match to TRBD2 (5 bases). This CDR3 comprises 15 residues. Trimming took off 3 bases at V and 6 bases at J, with 15 bases between the two ends. CDR1 is MNHEY and CDR2 is SMNVEV in the germline V gene (reference sequence). The CDR3 DNA follows: TGTGCCAGCAGTTTTTCCCCCCGGGCGGGAAACATTCAGTACTTC. This translates into CASSFSPRAGNIQYF.

The genes are TRBV23-1 and TRBJ2-2; D is unclear. TRBV23-1 is an ORF for which the function is uncertain. V lost 8 bases and J lost 3, with 7 bases in between. CDR3 length: 12 amino acids. CDR3 DNA: TGCGCCAGCCGAGGACACACCGGGGAGCTGTTTTTT. The encoded protein is CASRGHTGELFF.